This entry concerns a single T cell receptor (beta chain). Donors gave about 9.3 milliliters of peripheral blood apiece. Trimming removed 5 bases from V and 0 bases from J, with 11 bases in between. Germline V gene sequence: CDR1 ENHRY, CDR2 SYGVKD. The CDR3 consists of 16 residues. The sample originates from a study of blood T cells in healthy people across ages. Study as a whole: The template switching approach captured approximately one barcoded beta molecule for every two T cells.

A second about 6 to 12 cycle PCR used barcoded and J-beta primers. TCRdb reanalysed the 5' RACE reads using MiXCR and keeps one entry per CDR3 protein. The sample records fewer than 1,000,000 distinct CDR3 sequences, 46% being singletons. The chain recombines TRBV10-3 with TRBJ2-6; possible D gene TRBD2, 5 bases. The receptor comes from a man older than 75 in good health. Sample: blood. The CDR3 sequence: CAISTMAGSGANVLTF. The CDR3 nucleotides are TGTGCCATCAGTACGATGGCGGGCTCTGGGGCCAACGTCCTGACTTTC.